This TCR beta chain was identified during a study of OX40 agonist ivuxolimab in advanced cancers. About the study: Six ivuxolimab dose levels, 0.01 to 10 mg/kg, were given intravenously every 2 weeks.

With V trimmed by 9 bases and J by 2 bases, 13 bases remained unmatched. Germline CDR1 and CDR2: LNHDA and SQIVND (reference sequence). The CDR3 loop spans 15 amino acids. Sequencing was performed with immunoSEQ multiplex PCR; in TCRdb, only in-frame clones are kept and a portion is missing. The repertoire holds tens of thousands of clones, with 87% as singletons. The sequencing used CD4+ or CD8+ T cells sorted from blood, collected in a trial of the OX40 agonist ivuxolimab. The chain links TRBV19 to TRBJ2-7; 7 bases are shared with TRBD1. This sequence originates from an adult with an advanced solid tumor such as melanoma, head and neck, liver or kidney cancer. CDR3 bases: TGTGCCAGACCTTCGACCCGGGACAGAACCTACGAGCAGTACTTC. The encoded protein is CARPSTRDRTYEQYF. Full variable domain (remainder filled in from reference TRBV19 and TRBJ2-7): DGGITQSPKYLFRKEGQNVTLSCEQNLNHDAMYWYRQDPGQGLRLIYYSQIVNDFQKGDIAEGYSVSREKKESFPLTVTSAQKNPTAFYLCARPSTRDRTYEQYFGPGTRLTVT.